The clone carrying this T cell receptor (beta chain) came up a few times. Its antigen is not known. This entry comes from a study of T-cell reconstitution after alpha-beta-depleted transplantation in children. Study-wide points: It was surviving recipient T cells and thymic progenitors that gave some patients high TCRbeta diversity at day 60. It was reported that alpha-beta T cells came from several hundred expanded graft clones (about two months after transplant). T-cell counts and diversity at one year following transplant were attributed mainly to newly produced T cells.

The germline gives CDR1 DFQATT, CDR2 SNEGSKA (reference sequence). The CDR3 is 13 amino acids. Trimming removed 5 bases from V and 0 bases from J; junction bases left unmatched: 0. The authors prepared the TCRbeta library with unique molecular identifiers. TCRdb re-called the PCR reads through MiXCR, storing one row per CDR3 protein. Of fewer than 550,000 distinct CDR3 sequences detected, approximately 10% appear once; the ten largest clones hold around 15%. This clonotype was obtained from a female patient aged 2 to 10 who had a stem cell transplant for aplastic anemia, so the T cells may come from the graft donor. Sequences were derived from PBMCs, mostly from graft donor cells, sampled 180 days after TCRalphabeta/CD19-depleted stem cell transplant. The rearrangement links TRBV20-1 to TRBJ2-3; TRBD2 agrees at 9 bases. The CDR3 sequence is CSALAGSTDTQYF. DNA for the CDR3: TGCAGTGCTCTAGCGGGAAGCACAGATACGCAGTATTTT.